The 22 T cell receptor beta chains in this list originate from one sample, sequenced in a study of radiation and T cells in renal cell carcinoma (dated by TCRdb to the early 2020s). What the time point label conveys for this sample: tumor resected at nephrectomy. Per the publication, the treatment or condition label means: treatment-naive control, cytoreductive nephrectomy. The library came from the immunoSEQ multiplex PCR assay. TCRdb obtained this table from immuneACCESS and retained in-frame rearrangements with V and J assigned. These tables miss some clones; where compared with another copy, unresolved V genes account for less than half of the shortfall, and the remainder is unexplained. The sample table shows around 15,000 clones, and under 70% are seen once. The top ten hold 9.7% of the sample. The sample here was tumor tissue, taken from a patient whose treatment was nephrectomy without radiotherapy. The receptors shown here come from a man in his forties or fifties with renal cell carcinoma.

The table lists this clone with a count of one. The chain links TRBV7-6 to TRBJ2-1; 7 positions match TRBD2. The junction had 17 bases not matched to a gene; V was cut back by 5 bases and J by 4 bases. The germline CDR1 and CDR2 sequences are SGHVS and FNYEAQ. The CDR3 consists of 18 residues. CDR3 in DNA: TGTGCCAGCAGCCATGGCCCCCTGGGCGGGGGAGTATACAATGAGCAGTTCTTC. As protein: CASSHGPLGGGVYNEQFF.

This chain connects TRBV7-6 to TRBJ1-1, with a tentative D call TRBD1 (6 bases). The CDR3 contains 13 residues. Deletions cut 5 bases from V and 1 base from J, with 8 bases between. Germline V CDR1 and CDR2: SGHVS, FNYEAQ. CDR3 protein: CASSAGQNTEAFF. CDR3 bases: TGTGCCAGCAGCGCGGGACAGAACACTGAAGCTTTCTTT.

The CDR3 DNA sequence: TGTGCCAGCAGCTTGGGACAGGGGGCCTATGGCTACACCTTC. Its translation: CASSLGQGAYGYTF. This sequence joins TRBV5-5 and TRBJ1-2; TRBD1 matches 10 bases. This CDR3 contains 14 residues. With V trimmed by 0 bases and J by 4 bases, 0 bases remained unmatched. The V gene's germline CDR1 is SGHKS and CDR2 YYEKEE (reference sequence).

There are a few counts of this clone. The chain couples TRBV7-9 to TRBJ1-4; D uncertain. V dropped 7 bases and J dropped 5 bases, with 14 bases sitting between them. This CDR3 is built from 14 residues. The germline CDR1 and CDR2 sequences are SEHNR and FQNEAQ (reference sequence). The CDR3, as DNA: TGTGCCAGCACCCCGGTACCGAGAAATGAAAAACTGTTTTTT. Translated: CASTPVPRNEKLFF.

This clone turned up a few times. The V gene is TRBV18, the J gene TRBJ1-5, with 10 bases lining up with TRBD1. The CDR3 consists of 17 residues. The germline V gene has CDR1 KGHSH and CDR2 LQKENI. V was pared by 0 bases and J by 5 bases, with 7 bases of the junction left unmatched. The CDR3 DNA follows: TGTGCCAGCTCACCACCGGTGGGGACAGGGGTCTATCAGCCCCAGCATTTT. Its protein product is CASSPPVGTGVYQPQHF.

V and J are TRBV19 and TRBJ2-5, with 11 bases aligning to TRBD2. This CDR3 region has 15 residues. In germline, CDR1 is LNHDA, CDR2 SQIVND (reference sequence). With V trimmed by 9 bases and J by 1 base, 7 bases remained unmatched. In nucleotides, the CDR3 is TGTGCCAGCGCTAGCGGGGGGACCTTCCAAGAGACCCAGTACTTC. Amino acid sequence: CASASGGTFQETQYF.

The chain recombines TRBV7-2 with TRBJ1-5; D is unresolved. Per the germline V gene, CDR1 is SGHTA and CDR2 is FQGNSA. CDR3 size: 14 residues. V dropped 1 base and J dropped 8 bases, with 12 bases sitting between them. CDR3 sequence reads: CASSLGRTAEPQHF. In DNA, the CDR3 is TGTGCCAGCAGCTTAGGTAGAACAGCAGAGCCCCAGCATTTT. Based on the CDR3 plus reference TRBV7-2 and TRBJ1-5, the full variable domain is GAGVSQSPSNKVTEKGKDVELRCDPISGHTALYWYRQSLGQGLEFLIYFQGNSAPDKSGLPSDRFSAERTGGSVSTLTIQRTQQEDSAVYLCASSLGRTAEPQHFGDGTRLSIL.

This clone was found a few times. V gene TRBV28 combines with J gene TRBJ1-3; 7 positions agree with TRBD1. The junction had 16 bases not matched to a gene; V was cut back by 5 bases and J by 6 bases. CDR1 MDHEN and CDR2 SYDVKM come from the germline V gene. The CDR3 spans 17 residues. The CDR3 loop reads CASSPGNRGDGENTIYF. For the CDR3, the DNA is TGTGCCAGCAGTCCGGGGAACAGGGGAGACGGCGAAAACACCATATATTTT.

The rearrangement links TRBV27 to TRBJ1-5; tentatively, D is TRBD1 (5 bases). Trimming removed 3 bases from V and 7 bases from J, with 16 bases in between. Germline V lookup: CDR1 MNHEY, CDR2 SMNVEV (reference sequence). The CDR3 extends over 15 amino acids. The CDR3 DNA reads as TGTGCCAGCAGTTTTTCCCCCGGGGCAGACCAGCCCCAGCATTTT. Its protein is CASSFSPGADQPQHF.

This clone rates as medium-sized (0.01 to 0.1%). This chain connects TRBV10-2 to TRBJ1-5, with unresolved D. The V gene lost 1 base and the J gene lost 5 bases, with 6 bases spanning the gap. The CDR3 loop spans 13 amino acids. Germline V gives CDR1 WSHSY, CDR2 SAAADI. In DNA, the CDR3 is TGCGCCAGCAGTGAGTATCATTATCAGCCCCAGCATTTT. It is translated as CASSEYHYQPQHF.

This clone was observed a handful of times. The V gene is TRBV14, the J gene TRBJ1-1; D is perhaps TRBD1 (6 bases). The CDR3 loop spans 13 amino acids. The germline gives CDR1 SGHDN, CDR2 FVKESK. With 0 bases removed from V and 6 bases from J, the gap between germline ends came to 8 bases. The CDR3 sequence: CASSQEGGSEAFF. The CDR3 region has the DNA TGTGCCAGCAGCCAAGAAGGGGGTTCTGAAGCTTTCTTT.

The sample holds one count of this clone. The V and J genes are TRBV6-6 and TRBJ1-2, with a possible D match to TRBD1 (6 bases). Trimming stripped 6 bases from V and 4 bases from J, with 12 bases between. CDR3 length equals 13 residues. CDR1 MNHNY and CDR2 SVGAGI come from the germline V gene (reference sequence). The CDR3 region is CASSSQGTYGYTF. CDR3 DNA: TGTGCCAGCAGCTCACAGGGAACCTATGGCTACACCTTC.

The chain carries TRBV6-4 and TRBJ1-2; D is undetermined. V was clipped by 2 bases and J by 2 bases, with 9 bases between them. CDR1 and CDR2 from the germline V gene are MRHNA and SNTAGT. CDR3 length: 14 amino acids. CDR3 sequence: CASSDRRRNYGYTF. DNA for the CDR3: TGTGCCAGCAGTGACCGCAGGAGAAACTATGGCTACACCTTC.

V usage is TRBV15 and J usage is TRBJ1-5, with TRBD1 identical over 9 bases. The germline CDR1 and CDR2 sequences are LNHNV and YYDKDF (reference sequence). The junction had 2 bases not matched to a gene; V was cut back by 0 bases and J by 5 bases. The CDR3 loop spans 15 amino acids. CDR3 loop: CATSREGDRDQPQHF. DNA for the CDR3: TGTGCCACCAGCAGAGAGGGGGACAGGGATCAGCCCCAGCATTTT.

The J gene is TRBJ2-7, the V gene TRBV7-3, with 10 nucleotides matching TRBD1. Trimming cost V 2 bases and J 10 bases; bases outside gene matches: 5. The CDR3 has 13 amino acids. Germline CDR1 and CDR2: SGHTA and FQGTGA. CDR3 residues: CASSLGRQGAQYF. The DNA of the CDR3 is TGTGCCAGCAGCTTAGGGAGACAGGGGGCACAGTACTTC. Full variable domain (remainder filled in from reference TRBV7-3 and TRBJ2-7): GAGVSQTPSNKVTEKGKYVELRCDPISGHTALYWYRQSLGQGPEFLIYFQGTGAADDSGLPNDRFFAVRPEGSVSTLKIQRTERGDSAVYLCASSLGRQGAQYFGPGTRLTVT.

The chain joins TRBV9 to TRBJ2-3; D is perhaps TRBD1 or TRBD2 (7 bases each). CDR1 is SGDLS and CDR2 is YYNGEE in the germline V gene. Trimming removed 3 bases from V and 5 bases from J, with 19 bases in between. This CDR3 region has 16 residues. The CDR3 sequence is CASSAGGGRSGDTQYF. Written as DNA, the CDR3 is TGTGCCAGCAGCGCAGGGGGGGGCCGAAGTGGAGATACGCAGTATTTT.

Only a few counts were recorded for this clone. The J gene is TRBJ1-4, the V gene TRBV5-8, with 11 bases fitting TRBD1. The germline gives CDR1 SGHTS, CDR2 YDEGEE. The CDR3 extends over 15 amino acids. J was trimmed by 7 bases and V by 2 bases; bases with no gene match: 4. CDR3 amino acids: CASSFWTGGVEKLFF. DNA of the CDR3: TGTGCCAGCAGCTTCTGGACAGGGGGCGTTGAAAAACTGTTTTTT.

The chain recombines TRBV5-1 with TRBJ2-3, with 13 bases that match TRBD2. Per germline, CDR1 SGHRS and CDR2 YFSETQ. The length of the CDR3 is 15 residues. Germline trimming cut 4 bases from V and 3 bases from J; bases unmatched to any gene: 2. CDR3 in amino acids: CASSTTSGGTDTQYF. In DNA, the CDR3 is TGCGCCAGCAGCACGACTAGCGGGGGGACAGATACGCAGTATTTT.

The J gene is TRBJ1-1, the V gene TRBV12-5; 7 nucleotides match TRBD1. The V and J ends lost 1 base and 4 bases, in that order; junction bases with no gene match: 6. Germline assignment: CDR1 LGHNT and CDR2 FRNRAP. This CDR3 comprises 15 residues. The CDR3 region has the DNA TGTGCTAGTGGTTTGGAAACAGGGGTGGGCACTGAAGCTTTCTTT. Residues: CASGLETGVGTEAFF.

This clone was detected only a few times. The gene calls are TRBV4-2 and TRBJ2-7, with D possibly being TRBD1 (6 bases). CDR3 size: 13 residues. Deletions cut 3 bases from V and 3 bases from J, with 9 bases between. The germline CDR1 and CDR2 sequences are LGHNA and YNFKEQ. CDR3 residues: CASSHGQLYEQYF. As DNA, the CDR3 is TGTGCCAGCAGCCACGGACAGCTCTACGAGCAGTACTTC.

This chain uses TRBV6-5 with TRBJ1-2; 7 bases map to TRBD1. The CDR3 totals 13 residues. The trim removed 7 bases at V and 3 bases at J, leaving 5 bases unmatched. The germline CDR1 and CDR2 sequences are MNHEY and SVGAGI. The DNA for the CDR3 is TGTGCCAGCACCCCGGACAGGTACTATGGCTACACCTTC. This gives the protein CASTPDRYYGYTF.

The genes are TRBV28 and TRBJ1-2; 9 positions agree with TRBD1. Germline loops: CDR1 MDHEN, CDR2 SYDVKM. The CDR3 runs 18 residues. V shed 6 bases, J shed 1 base, and the junction held 15 bases outside the gene matches. The CDR3 nucleotides read TGTGCCAGCAGCGAAACCCGGGACAGGGTTTACTTTAACTATGGCTACACCTTC. It is translated as CASSETRDRVYFNYGYTF.